These T cell receptor beta chains were read from a single sample in a study of T cell repertoires in ileal Crohn's disease. The table came from immunoSEQ multiplex PCR; TCRdb's copy has only in-frame clones and leaves some out. The sample yields some 1,500 clones, about 80% seen once. The specimen sequenced was ileal tissue. These receptors originate from an adult with Crohn's disease. Both conserved end residues are part of each CDR3. The order of the fields is D gene, clone size, V gene, J gene, CDR3 protein, CDR3 DNA. A D gene is named only where the DNA matches it firmly. Clone size, where shown, is once, few, many, or a class for clones that have expanded.

.	.	TRBV5-1	TRBJ2-5	CASSFQGREETQYF	TGCGCCAGCAGTTTCCAGGGGCGGGAAGAGACCCAGTACTTC
.	.	TRBV19	TRBJ1-6	CASTTSGNSPLHF	TGTGCCAGTACCACGTCAGGGAATTCACCCCTCCACTTT
.	.	TRBV6-6	TRBJ1-6	CASSPGILDNSPLHF	TGTGCCAGCAGCCCTGGAATCCTAGATAATTCACCCCTCCACTTT
.	.	TRBV4-2	TRBJ1-5	CASSQGDSNQPQHF	TGTGCCAGCAGCCAAGGGGACAGCAATCAGCCCCAGCATTTT
.	.	TRBV11-2	TRBJ2-7	CASSLRGEQYF	TGTGCCAGCAGCTTACGGGGAGAGCAGTACTTC
TRBD1	.	TRBV7-2	TRBJ1-2	CASSLDSLDRNGYTF	TGTGCCAGCAGCTTAGATTCCCTGGACAGGAATGGCTACACCTTC
.	.	TRBV14	TRBJ1-1	CASSRAPNTEAFF	TGTGCCAGCAGCCGAGCCCCGAACACTGAAGCTTTCTTT
.	.	TRBV5-5	TRBJ1-2	CASSLEGFYGYTF	TGTGCCAGCAGCTTGGAGGGGTTCTATGGCTACACCTTC
.	.	TRBV27	TRBJ1-1	CASSLRGAGDTEAFF	TGTGCCAGCAGTTTACGGGGGGCTGGGGACACTGAAGCTTTCTTT
.	.	TRBV5-1	TRBJ2-7	CASRIQQGFEQYF	TGCGCCAGCAGGATTCAACAGGGATTCGAGCAGTACTTC
.	once	TRBV29-1	TRBJ2-7	CSVEEGLSRLMGCEQYF	TGCAGCGTTGAAGAGGGACTGAGTAGACTTATGGGATGCGAGCAGTACTTC
.	.	TRBV6-1	TRBJ2-1	CASSEGAPSINEQFF	TGTGCCAGCAGTGAAGGGGCCCCCTCTATCAATGAGCAGTTCTTC
TRBD2	.	TRBV2	TRBJ2-2	CASTGGLAGTGELFF	TGTGCCAGCACCGGGGGACTAGCGGGCACCGGGGAGCTGTTTTTT
.	.	TRBV21-1	TRBJ1-5	CASRIMLQGSRPQHF	TGTGCCAGCAGGATTATGCTCCAGGGGTCGAGGCCCCAGCATTTT
.	.	TRBV7-7	TRBJ1-1	CASSFALNTEAFF	TGTGCTAGCAGCTTTGCACTGAACACTGAAGCTTTCTTT
TRBD1	hyperexpanded	TRBV7-9	TRBJ2-3	CASSSPIGQGDTQYF	TGTGCCAGCAGCTCCCCGATAGGACAGGGAGATACGCAGTATTTT
.	.	TRBV12-5	TRBJ1-1	CASGPGDSNTEAFF	TGTGCTAGTGGTCCGGGGGACTCGAACACTGAAGCTTTCTTT
.	.	TRBV6-4	TRBJ2-3	CASSRRASTDTQYF	TGTGCCAGCAGTCGCAGGGCAAGCACAGATACGCAGTATTTT
.	.	TRBV4-2	TRBJ1-1	CASSQEGTPKAFF	TGTGCCAGCAGCCAAGAAGGGACCCCCAAAGCTTTCTTT
TRBD2	.	TRBV7-2	TRBJ2-5	CASSPGTSGLQETQYF	TGTGCCAGCAGCCCTGGGACTAGCGGCCTCCAAGAGACCCAGTACTTC
.	.	TRBV6-5	TRBJ1-1	CASRGSGNTEAFF	TGTGCCAGCAGGGGAAGCGGGAACACTGAAGCTTTCTTT